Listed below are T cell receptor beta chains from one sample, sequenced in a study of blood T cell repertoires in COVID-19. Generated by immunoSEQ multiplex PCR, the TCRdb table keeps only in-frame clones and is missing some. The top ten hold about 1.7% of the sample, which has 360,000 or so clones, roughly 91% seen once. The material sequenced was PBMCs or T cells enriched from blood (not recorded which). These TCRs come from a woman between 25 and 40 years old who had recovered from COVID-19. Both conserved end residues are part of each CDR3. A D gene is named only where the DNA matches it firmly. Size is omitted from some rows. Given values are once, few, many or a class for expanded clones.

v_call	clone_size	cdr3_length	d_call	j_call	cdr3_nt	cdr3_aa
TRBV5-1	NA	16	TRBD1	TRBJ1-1	TGCGCCAGCAGCTTGACAGGGGTTGGTCAGAACACTGAAGCTTTCTTT	CASSLTGVGQNTEAFF
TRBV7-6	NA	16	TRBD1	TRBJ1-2	TGTGCCAGCAGCTTAGGGACAGGGGTCTCCAACTATGGCTACACCTTC	CASSLGTGVSNYGYTF
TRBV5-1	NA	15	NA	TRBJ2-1	TGCGCCAGCAGCCCTGGGGGCCCTTCCTACAATGAGCAGTTCTTC	CASSPGGPSYNEQFF
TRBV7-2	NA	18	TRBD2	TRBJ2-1	TGTGCCAGCAGCTTAGTCGGGACTAGCGGGACTTTCTACAATGAGCAGTTCTTC	CASSLVGTSGTFYNEQFF
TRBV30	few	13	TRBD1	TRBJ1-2	TGTGCCTGGAGGGGGACAGGGGCGTATGGCTACACCTTC	CAWRGTGAYGYTF
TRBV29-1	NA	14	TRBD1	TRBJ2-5	TGCAGCGTTGACGGGCAGGGGGTGTTAGAGACCCAGTACTTC	CSVDGQGVLETQYF
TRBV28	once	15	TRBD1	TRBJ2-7	TGTGCCAGCCTTGGGACAGGGACAGGGGGGAACGAGCAGTACTTC	CASLGTGTGGNEQYF
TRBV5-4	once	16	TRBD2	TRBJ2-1	TGTGCCAGCACCGGACTAGCGGGGGCGATATACAATGAGCAGTTCTTC	CASTGLAGAIYNEQFF
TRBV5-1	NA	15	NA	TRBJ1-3	TGCGCCAGCAGGACATCCTTAGGCTCCGGAAACACCATATATTTT	CASRTSLGSGNTIYF
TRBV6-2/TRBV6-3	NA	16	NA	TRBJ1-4	TGTGCCAGCAGTTTCCTCGGCGAGGGAACTAATGAAAAACTGTTTTTT	CASSFLGEGTNEKLFF
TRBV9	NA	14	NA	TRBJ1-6	TGTGCCAGCAGCGTAGAGCAATATAATTCACCCCTCCACTTT	CASSVEQYNSPLHF
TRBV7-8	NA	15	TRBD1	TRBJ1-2	TGTGCCAGCAGCCTACCGGGACAGGGAATTTATGGCTACACCTTC	CASSLPGQGIYGYTF
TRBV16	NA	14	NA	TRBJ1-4	TGTGCCAGCAGCCACCAGGGGTTTGTTGAAAAACTGTTTTTT	CASSHQGFVEKLFF
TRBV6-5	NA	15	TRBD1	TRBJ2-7	TGTGCCAGCATCGAGCAGCAGGGGGCCCTCTACGAGCAGTACTTC	CASIEQQGALYEQYF
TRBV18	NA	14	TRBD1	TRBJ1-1	TGTGCCAGCTCACCGGGACAGGGTAACACTGAAGCTTTCTTT	CASSPGQGNTEAFF
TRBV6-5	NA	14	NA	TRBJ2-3	TGTGCCAGCAGTTACAGTAGTCGAACAGATACGCAGTATTTT	CASSYSSRTDTQYF
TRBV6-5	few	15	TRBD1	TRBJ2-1	TGTGCCAGCAGGATGACAGGGTCGCCCTACAATGAGCAGTTCTTC	CASRMTGSPYNEQFF
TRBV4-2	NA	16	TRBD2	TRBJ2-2	TGTGCCAGCAGCCCCCGAACTAGCGGCGACACCGGGGAGCTGTTTTTT	CASSPRTSGDTGELFF
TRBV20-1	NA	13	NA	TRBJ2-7	TGCAGTGCTAGTTGGACTGCCTCCTACGAGCAGTACTTC	CSASWTASYEQYF
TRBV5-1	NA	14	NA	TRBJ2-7	TGCGCCAGCAGCTTGGATTCCAGTTCCTACGAGCAGTACTTC	CASSLDSSSYEQYF
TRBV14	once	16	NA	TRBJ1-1	TGTGCCAGCAGCCATCTGGTCGGACCAGGAGGTGGAGAAGCTTTCTTT	CASSHLVGPGGGEAFF
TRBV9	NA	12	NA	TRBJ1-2	TGTGCCAGCAGCGTAGTGGGCACTTATGCCACCTTC	CASSVVGTYATF
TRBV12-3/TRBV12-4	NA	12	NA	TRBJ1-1	TGTGCCAGCAGACTCGGGAACACTGAAGCTTTCTTT	CASRLGNTEAFF
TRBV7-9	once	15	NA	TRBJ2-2	TGTGCCAGCAGCTTAGAGGAGGGGATCGCCGGGGAGCTGTTTTTT	CASSLEEGIAGELFF
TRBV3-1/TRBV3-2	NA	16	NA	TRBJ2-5	TGTGCCAGCAGCCAGGCTGAATTGATATCCCAAGAGACCCAGTACTTC	CASSQAELISQETQYF
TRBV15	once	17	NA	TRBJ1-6	TGTGCCACCAGCAGAGATCATGGTCGGTTAAATAATTCACCCCTCCACTTT	CATSRDHGRLNNSPLHF
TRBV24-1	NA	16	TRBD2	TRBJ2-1	TGTGCCACCAGTGACGCTAGCGGGGGGGCCGTCAATGAGCAGTTCTTC	CATSDASGGAVNEQFF
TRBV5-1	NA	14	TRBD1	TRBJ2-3	TGCGCCAGCGGCTCCGGGACAGGGACAGATACGCAGTATTTT	CASGSGTGTDTQYF
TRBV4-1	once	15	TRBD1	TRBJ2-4	TGCGCCAGCAGCGACACCCGGACCGGGACAGACATTCAGTACTTC	CASSDTRTGTDIQYF
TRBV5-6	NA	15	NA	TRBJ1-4	TGTGCCAGCAGCTTGGCGGGCAGGGTGAATGAAAAACTGTTTTTT	CASSLAGRVNEKLFF
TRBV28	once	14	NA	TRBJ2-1	TGTGCCAGCAGACTTCCGACCACAGGGAATGAGCAGTTCTTC	CASRLPTTGNEQFF
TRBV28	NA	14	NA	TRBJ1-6	TGTGCCAGCAGCCCGCAGCGCCGAAATTCACCCCTCCACTTT	CASSPQRRNSPLHF
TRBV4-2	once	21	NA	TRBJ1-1	TGTGCCAGCAGCCAAGATTGGAGTTCTTTGGGGCGGGATAGCCTAAACACTGAAGCTTTCTTT	CASSQDWSSLGRDSLNTEAFF
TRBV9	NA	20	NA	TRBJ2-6	TGTGCCAGCAGCGTAGGGGTCAGCCCCCATCGGAGGTCCGGGGCCAACGTCCTGACTTTC	CASSVGVSPHRRSGANVLTF
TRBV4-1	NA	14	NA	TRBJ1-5	TGCGCCAGCAGCCACATTACAGGCAATCAGCCCCAGCATTTT	CASSHITGNQPQHF
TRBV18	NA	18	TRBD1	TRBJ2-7	TGTGCCAGCTCACCGTTAACAAGCCGGGACAGGGGCTCCTACGAGCAGTACTTC	CASSPLTSRDRGSYEQYF
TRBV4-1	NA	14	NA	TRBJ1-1	TGCGCCAGCAGCCACAGTCAGGGTTACACTGAAGCTTTCTTT	CASSHSQGYTEAFF
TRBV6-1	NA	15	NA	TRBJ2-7	TGTGCCAGCAGTGAAGAGGGGAGGAGCTCCTACGAGCAGTACTTC	CASSEEGRSSYEQYF